This entry lists 11 T cell receptor beta chains sequenced from one sample in a study of blood T cell repertoires in COVID-19. The method was immunoSEQ multiplex PCR; TCRdb's version includes in-frame clones alone and lacks a portion of them. The sample shows about 220,000 clones, roughly 80% of them seen only once. Sequenced: PBMCs or T cells enriched from blood (not recorded which). The receptors derive from a woman in her thirties or forties who had been exposed to COVID-19.

The rearrangement uses TRBV7-2 and TRBJ1-4, with D possibly matching TRBD1 (6 bases). Germline CDR1 and CDR2: SGHTA and FQGNSA. V was clipped by 7 bases and J by 2 bases, with 14 bases between them. This CDR3 is built from 15 residues. The CDR3 region is CASTTGRGTNEKLFF. The CDR3 DNA follows: TGTGCCAGCACCACCGGGAGGGGGACTAATGAAAAACTGTTTTTT. Full variable domain (outside the CDR3, taken from reference TRBV7-2 and TRBJ1-4): GAGVSQSPSNKVTEKGKDVELRCDPISGHTALYWYRQSLGQGLEFLIYFQGNSAPDKSGLPSDRFSAERTGGSVSTLTIQRTQQEDSAVYLCASTTGRGTNEKLFFGSGTQLSVL.

This rearrangement joins TRBV5-1 to TRBJ2-1; 8 bases match TRBD2. The germline gives CDR1 SGHRS, CDR2 YFSETQ. This CDR3 is built from 15 residues. Trimming removed 4 bases from V and 9 bases from J; junction bases left unmatched: 12. The CDR3 reads CASSQIPGGASEQFF. The CDR3 DNA is TGCGCCAGCAGCCAAATCCCCGGGGGGGCGAGTGAGCAGTTCTTC.

This sequence joins TRBV7-8 and TRBJ2-5, with D possibly matching TRBD2 (5 bases). V was cut by 3 bases and J by 2 bases, with 16 bases left in between. The germline gives CDR1 SGHVS, CDR2 FQNEAQ. There are 16 residues in the CDR3. The DNA of the CDR3 is TGTGCCAGCAGCTTCCGGGCGGGCGGCATACAAGAGACCCAGTACTTC. It is translated as CASSFRAGGIQETQYF.

This chain connects TRBV6-5 to TRBJ2-4; D possibly corresponds to TRBD2 (7 bases). With 5 bases removed from V and 8 bases from J, the gap between germline ends came to 10 bases. CDR1 MNHEY and CDR2 SVGAGI come from the germline V gene. CDR3 size: 12 residues. CDR3 in DNA: TGTGCCAGCAGTCGGGGGGCGGACATTCAGTACTTC. Its translation: CASSRGADIQYF.

V usage is TRBV3-1 (or the pseudogene TRBV3-2) and J usage is TRBJ2-1; TRBD2 matches at 13 bases. Per germline, CDR1 LGHDT and CDR2 YNNKEL (reference sequence). This CDR3 is built from 14 residues. Losses at the gene ends were 4 bases for V and 10 bases for J; bases not matched to a gene: 4. CDR3 coding DNA: TGTGCCAGCAGCCCCGGGACTAGCGGGGCGGAGCAGTTCTTC. Protein product: CASSPGTSGAEQFF.

This sequence joins TRBV7-8 and TRBJ2-2; maybe TRBD1 (6 bases). The CDR3 sequence is 15 residues long. The ends were cut back, 10 bases at V and 6 bases at J, with 21 bases in the middle. CDR1 and CDR2 from the germline V gene are SGHVS and FQNEAQ. The CDR3 DNA follows: TGTGCCATCTTCTCCCGGACAGCGAGTGCCGGGGAGCTGTTTTTT. This translates into CAIFSRTASAGELFF.

This rearrangement joins TRBV6-5 to TRBJ1-2; tentatively, D is TRBD1 (5 bases). The V gene lost 2 bases and the J gene lost 7 bases, with 14 bases spanning the gap. CDR3 length: 14 residues. Germline CDR1 MNHEY, CDR2 SVGAGI. CDR3 DNA sequence: TGTGCCAGCAGTTACATGGGCGGCCAGGGTGGCTACACCTTC. Its translation: CASSYMGGQGGYTF.

V gene TRBV6-2 or TRBV6-3 combines with J gene TRBJ1-5; D is ambiguous. V was cut by 6 bases and J by 0 bases, with 6 bases left in between. CDR1 and CDR2 from the germline V gene are MNHEY and SVGEGT. This CDR3 contains 13 residues. The DNA of the CDR3 is TGTGCCAGCAGACCTTATAGCAATCAGCCCCAGCATTTT. Residues: CASRPYSNQPQHF.

V and J are TRBV27 and TRBJ1-1; D is perhaps TRBD1 (6 bases). Trimming took 6 bases from V and 1 from J, leaving 12 bases between them. CDR1 is MNHEY and CDR2 is SMNVEV in the germline V gene (reference sequence). This CDR3 spans 14 amino acids. The DNA for the CDR3 is TGTGCCAGCAGGCCGGGACACAGGAACACTGAAGCTTTCTTT. Translation gives CASRPGHRNTEAFF.

This clone was seen a single time. This could be a read error, since a much larger clone is one nucleotide away. J is TRBJ2-2 and V is TRBV7-8, with 10 bases matching TRBD1. V was pared by 5 bases and J by 2 bases, with 2 bases of the junction left unmatched. This CDR3 contains 15 residues. CDR1 and CDR2 (germline): SGHVS, FQNEAQ. The CDR3 DNA reads TGTGCCAGCAGCAGACAGGGGGCTAACACCGGGGAGCTGTTTTTT. This gives the protein CASSRQGANTGELFF.

The chain combines TRBV15 with TRBJ1-2, with a tentative D call TRBD1 (6 bases). This CDR3 spans 17 amino acids. Trimming took off 0 bases at V and 2 bases at J, with 16 bases between the two ends. The germline gives CDR1 LNHNV, CDR2 YYDKDF (reference sequence). The CDR3 sequence is CATSRDYTGTGNYGYTF. The CDR3 DNA is TGTGCCACCAGCAGAGATTACACAGGGACCGGCAACTATGGCTACACCTTC.